Listed below are T cell receptor beta chains from one sample, sequenced in a study of blood T cell repertoires in COVID-19. Using immunoSEQ multiplex PCR, the repertoire was profiled, and TCRdb retains in-frame clones only, with some absent. In the table there are more than 150,000 clones, approximately 80% of which are singletons. Material: PBMCs or T cells enriched from blood (not recorded which). The receptors here all came from a man aged 55 to 69 who had been exposed to COVID-19. The CDR3 runs from the conserved cysteine through the conserved F or W. The D gene is left open where the match is weak. Some rows mark clone size as missing; the rest say once, few, many or name a class of expanded clone.

length	size	V	J	D	DNA	CDR3
15	-	TRBV19	TRBJ1-4	TRBD1	TGTGCCAGTACCCTAGGGACAGGGATAGGCGAAAAACTGTTTTTT	CASTLGTGIGEKLFF
12	few	TRBV6-2/TRBV6-3	TRBJ2-1	-	TGTGCCAGCAGCGACTCTTACAATGAGCAGTTCTTC	CASSDSYNEQFF
17	few	TRBV5-4	TRBJ2-1	TRBD2	TGTGCCAGCAGCTCGGGCGCTAGCGGAGGCTCCTACAATGAGCAGTTCTTC	CASSSGASGGSYNEQFF
13	few	TRBV29-1	TRBJ2-7	TRBD1	TGCAGCGCCATTCTCGGGACAGGGGGTGAGCAGTACTTC	CSAILGTGGEQYF
12	-	TRBV5-6	TRBJ1-3	TRBD1	TGTGCCAGCAGCTCTCAGGGGGGCACCATATATTTT	CASSSQGGTIYF
14	-	TRBV5-6	TRBJ2-5	-	TGTGCCAGCAGCTTGTCGCGGTTCCAAGAGACCCAGTACTTC	CASSLSRFQETQYF
15	-	TRBV24-1	TRBJ1-1	TRBD1	TGTGCCACCATGGGACAGGGGTCCCCAAGGACTGAAGCTTTCTTT	CATMGQGSPRTEAFF
14	-	TRBV27	TRBJ2-1	-	TGTGCCAGCAGTTTTGGGGCCGCCTACAATGAGCAGTTCTTC	CASSFGAAYNEQFF
15	few	TRBV25-1	TRBJ1-1	-	TGTGCCAGCAGTGATAAACCCGGGGTCCGGGGTGAAGCTTTCTTT	CASSDKPGVRGEAFF
14	once	TRBV2	TRBJ2-5	-	TGTGCCAGCAGATACCCCACATCAAGAGAGACCCAGTACTTC	CASRYPTSRETQYF
18	-	TRBV19	TRBJ2-2	-	TGTGCCAGTAGTATAGACGATTTTGGCGGATCAAGAACCGGGGAGCTGTTTTTT	CASSIDDFGGSRTGELFF
13	-	TRBV30	TRBJ1-5	-	TGTGCCTGGAGTGACAGGGAGGGAATGCCCCAGCATTTT	CAWSDREGMPQHF
16	-	TRBV11-2	TRBJ2-7	TRBD1	TGTGCCAGCAGCCCAGTGGGGCGGACAGGGGTTTACGAGCAGTACTTC	CASSPVGRTGVYEQYF
13	-	TRBV24-1	TRBJ1-3	-	TGTGCCACCCGGGGGAGTTCAGGAAACACCATATATTTT	CATRGSSGNTIYF
17	-	TRBV6-1	TRBJ1-6	TRBD1	TGTGCCAGCAGTGCCCTCGGGACAGGGACAATGAATTCACCCCTCCACTTT	CASSALGTGTMNSPLHF
15	few	TRBV7-9	TRBJ1-1	-	TGTGCCAGCAGCCCCTCGCCGCGGGGGTACCCTGAAGCTTTCTTT	CASSPSPRGYPEAFF
13	-	TRBV30	TRBJ1-1	-	TGTGCCTGGAGTTACGGGAGGAACACTGAAGCTTTCTTT	CAWSYGRNTEAFF
15	-	TRBV19	TRBJ1-2	-	TGTGCCAGTAGTATAAAAGGGGTCCCTTTCTATGGCTACACCTTC	CASSIKGVPFYGYTF
13	-	TRBV19	TRBJ1-3	-	TGTGCCAGTCGTCCCAGCTCTGGAAACACCATATATTTT	CASRPSSGNTIYF
16	-	TRBV6-6	TRBJ1-1	TRBD1	TGTGCCAGCAGTTACGAAACAGGGGGCGCGGTTCCTGAAGCTTTCTTT	CASSYETGGAVPEAFF
16	few	TRBV27	TRBJ1-5	-	TGTGCCAGCAGGCTGGTAGGGGTGCGGAGCAATCAGCCCCAGCATTTT	CASRLVGVRSNQPQHF
12	-	TRBV5-5	TRBJ1-1	-	TGTGCCAGCAGCTTGCTGGGGGCGCTAGCTTTCTTT	CASSLLGALAFF
13	-	TRBV29-1	TRBJ1-5	TRBD1	TGCAGCTGCCGAGACAGGGATAATCAGCCCCAGCATTTT	CSCRDRDNQPQHF
14	-	TRBV25-1	TRBJ2-7	-	TGTGCCAGCAGTCATACAGGGAGCTCCTACGAGCAGTACTTC	CASSHTGSSYEQYF
12	-	TRBV5-4	TRBJ2-7	-	TGTGCCAGCAGCCCTGGAGGGCCCGAGCAGTACTTC	CASSPGGPEQYF
13	-	TRBV29-1	TRBJ2-7	-	TGCAGCGTTGAATTTAGGGACACCTACGAGCAGTACTTC	CSVEFRDTYEQYF
19	-	TRBV6-2/TRBV6-3	TRBJ2-5	TRBD2	TGTGCCAGCAGTTACCCGACGACTAGCGGGAGGGTGCCGGTAGAGACCCAGTACTTC	CASSYPTTSGRVPVETQYF